The 2 T cell receptor beta chains in this list originate from one sample, sequenced in a study of CD8 T cells in Susac syndrome. With random hexamers, reverse transcription was performed on about 0.5 to 1 ug of RNA. TCRdb reprocessed the immunoSEQ multiplex PCR reads via MiXCR and lists one record per CDR3 protein. The sample consists of about 290,000 distinct CDR3 sequences, about 89% of them appearing once. Sequenced: CD8+ T cells from PBMCs. The receptors originated from a human donor with multiple sclerosis.

In its sample, this clonotype was seen once. This sequence joins TRBV28 and TRBJ1-1, with D uncertain. Germline V gene lookup returns CDR1 MDHEN and CDR2 SYDVKM. Trimming pared 5 bases from V and 1 base from J, leaving 17 bases between. The CDR3 loop spans 16 amino acids. The DNA for the CDR3 is TGTGCCAGCAGTCCTCGAACGATGTCCTGGAACACTGAAGCTTTCTTT. Amino acid sequence: CASSPRTMSWNTEAFF.

J is TRBJ2-2 and V is TRBV27, with D perhaps TRBD2 (6 bases). The ends were cut back, 6 bases at V and 4 bases at J, with 18 bases in the middle. The CDR3 spans 16 residues. CDR1 and CDR2 from the germline V gene are MNHEY and SMNVEV (reference sequence). CDR3 residues: CASSFLGFGGTGELFF. The CDR3 DNA sequence: TGTGCCAGCAGCTTCCTAGGGTTCGGGGGCACCGGGGAGCTGTTTTTT.